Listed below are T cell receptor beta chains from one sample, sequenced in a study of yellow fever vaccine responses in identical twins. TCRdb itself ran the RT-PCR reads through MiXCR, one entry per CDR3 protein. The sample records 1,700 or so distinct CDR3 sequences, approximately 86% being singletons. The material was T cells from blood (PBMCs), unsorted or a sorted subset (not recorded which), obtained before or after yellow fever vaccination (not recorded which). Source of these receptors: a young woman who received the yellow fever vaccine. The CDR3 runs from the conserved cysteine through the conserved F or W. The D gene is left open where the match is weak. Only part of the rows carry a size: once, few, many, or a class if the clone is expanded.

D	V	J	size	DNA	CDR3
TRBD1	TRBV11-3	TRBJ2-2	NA	TGTGCCAGCAGCTTAATCACCCTGACAGGGCGGAACACCGGGGAGCTGTTTTTT	CASSLITLTGRNTGELFF
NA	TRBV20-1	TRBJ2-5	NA	TGCAGTGCTAGAGCCTCCGCCGGCAAAGAGACCCAGTACTTC	CSARASAGKETQYF
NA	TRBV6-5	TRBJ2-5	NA	TGTGCCAGCAGTTACGCACCGGGAGAGACCCAGTACTTC	CASSYAPGETQYF
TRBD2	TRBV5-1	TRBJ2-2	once	TGCGCCAGCAGCCTACGACTAGCGGGGAACACCGGGGAGCTGTTTTTT	CASSLRLAGNTGELFF
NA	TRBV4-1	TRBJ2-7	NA	TGCGCCAGCAGCCTCGAACAAGGGATCTACGAGCAGTACTTC	CASSLEQGIYEQYF
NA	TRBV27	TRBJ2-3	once	TGTGCCAGCAGTGGCGACAGTAGCTTATTCGCTAGCACAGATACGCAGTATTTT	CASSGDSSLFASTDTQYF
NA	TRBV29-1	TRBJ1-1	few	TGCAGCGTTGGGGGGACATCCACTGAAGCTTTCTTT	CSVGGTSTEAFF
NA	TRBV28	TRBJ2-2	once	TGTGCCAGCAGTTCTCCCCGGGGGAAATTCCGGGAGCTGTTTTTT	CASSSPRGKFRELFF
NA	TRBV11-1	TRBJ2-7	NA	TGTGCCAGCAGCCCCTCTTACGGGGAGCTCTCCTACGAGCAGTACTTC	CASSPSYGELSYEQYF
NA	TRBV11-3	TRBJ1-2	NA	TGTGCCAGCAGCTTAGTCGCAGGGGACTACTATGGCTACACCTTC	CASSLVAGDYYGYTF
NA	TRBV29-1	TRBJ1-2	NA	TGCAGCGTTGTCCCTCGGGAGGGCTACACCTTC	CSVVPREGYTF
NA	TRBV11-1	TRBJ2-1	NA	TGTGCCAGCAGCAACTCCTCGACCCGGAATGAGCAGTTCTTC	CASSNSSTRNEQFF
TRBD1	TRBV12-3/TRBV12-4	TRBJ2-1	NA	TGTGCCAGCAGTTTGATAGGGGGCCCCTACAATGAGCAGTTCTTC	CASSLIGGPYNEQFF
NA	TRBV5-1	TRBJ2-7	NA	TGCGCCAGCAGCTTGGAAGGTCAGCCACCATACGAGCAGTACTTC	CASSLEGQPPYEQYF
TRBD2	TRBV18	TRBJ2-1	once	TGTGCCAGCTCACAGTCTAGCGGGGCCTACAATGAGCAGTTCTTC	CASSQSSGAYNEQFF
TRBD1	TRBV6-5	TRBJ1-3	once	TGTGCCAGCAGTTCCACAGGGGGCAGTGGAAACACCATATATTTT	CASSSTGGSGNTIYF
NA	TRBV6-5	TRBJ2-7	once	TGTGCCAGCAGTTCGAACCGAGCGGAGTCCTACGAGCAGTACTTC	CASSSNRAESYEQYF
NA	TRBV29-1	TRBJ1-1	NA	TGCAGCGTTGACGGGCGGTTGGGGAACACTGAAGCTTTCTTT	CSVDGRLGNTEAFF
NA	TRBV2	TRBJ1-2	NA	TGTGCCAGCAGGGGAACTATCTATGGCTACACCTTC	CASRGTIYGYTF